A selection of T cell receptor beta chains follows, all from one sample in a study of control samples from healthy donors and cancer patients. Some clones are missing from TCRdb's copy, which holds only in-frame ones; the method was immunoSEQ multiplex PCR. The data show about 120,000 clones, around nine tenths seen once. The sample taken for sequencing was blood. The receptors shown here come from a woman in her seventies in good health. Each CDR3 is given with its conserved first and last residue. The D gene is left open where the match is weak. The size of a clone is reported for some rows only, either as once, few or many, or as a class for expanded clones.

V	J	size	D	DNA	CDR3
TRBV6-6	TRBJ2-1	NA	TRBD2	TGTGCCAGCAGTTTGCTAGCGGGGGGGAACAATGAGCAGTTCTTC	CASSLLAGGNNEQFF
TRBV5-1	TRBJ2-3	NA	TRBD1	TGCGCCAGCAGCGCCACCGGGACAGGGGGCACAGATACGCAGTATTTT	CASSATGTGGTDTQYF
TRBV29-1	TRBJ1-2	once	NA	TGCAGCGTTCGTGTGCACGCTAACTATGGCTACACCTTC	CSVRVHANYGYTF
TRBV4-2	TRBJ1-4	NA	NA	TGTGCCAGCAGCTCACAGACTGAGCTAACTAATGAAAAACTGTTTTTT	CASSSQTELTNEKLFF
TRBV15	TRBJ1-1	NA	TRBD1	TGTGCCACCAGCCATACACGACAGGGACGGGGTGAAGCTTTCTTT	CATSHTRQGRGEAFF
TRBV29-1	TRBJ1-1	once	NA	TGCAGCGCCATGGGGGGGGGCACTGAAGCTTTCTTT	CSAMGGGTEAFF
TRBV2	TRBJ1-6	few	NA	TGTGCCAGCAGTGAAGGGAGGCTCTATAATTCACCCCTCCACTTT	CASSEGRLYNSPLHF
TRBV18	TRBJ1-3	once	TRBD1	TGTGCCAGCTCACTTATCGGACAGGCTGGAAACACCATATATTTT	CASSLIGQAGNTIYF
TRBV5-6	TRBJ2-1	NA	TRBD2	TGTGCCAGCAGCCAGCCGCGCCTAGCGGGGCCATACAATGAGCAGTTCTTC	CASSQPRLAGPYNEQFF
TRBV11-2	TRBJ1-1	few	NA	TGTGCCAGCAGCGCGGGGGTGGGGCTGACTGAAGCTTTCTTT	CASSAGVGLTEAFF
TRBV19	TRBJ1-6	NA	TRBD1	TGTGCCAGTAGCCTCCCGGACAGGGACTCACCCCTCCACTTT	CASSLPDRDSPLHF
TRBV9	TRBJ1-4	once	TRBD1	TGTGCCAGCAGCGGCGCAGGACAGGGGTGGGAAAAACTGTTTTTT	CASSGAGQGWEKLFF
TRBV7-9	TRBJ1-4	once	TRBD1	TGTGCCAGCAGCCACAACCGAGGACAGGGACAGGAGGGAAAACTGTTTTTT	CASSHNRGQGQEGKLFF
TRBV7-2	TRBJ2-7	NA	NA	TGTGCCAGCAGCTTAGTACAGGGTTCATACGAGCAGTACTTC	CASSLVQGSYEQYF
TRBV4-2	TRBJ2-5	NA	TRBD2	TGTGCCAGCAGCCCCGGGACTAGCGGCCAAGAGACCCAGTACTTC	CASSPGTSGQETQYF
TRBV4-2	TRBJ2-1	NA	TRBD2	TGTGCCAGCAGCCAAGGAAAGGTAGCGGGGGACAATGAGCAGTTCTTC	CASSQGKVAGDNEQFF
TRBV4-1	TRBJ2-6	NA	NA	TGCGCCAGCAGCCAAGGCGGTATCTCTGGGGCCAACGTCCTGACTTTC	CASSQGGISGANVLTF
TRBV29-1	TRBJ1-1	NA	NA	TGCAGCGTTCAGGGGCCCGGCACTGAAGCTTTCTTT	CSVQGPGTEAFF
TRBV5-8	TRBJ2-3	once	NA	TGTGCCAGCAGCTTGTCCACAGATACGCAGTATTTT	CASSLSTDTQYF
TRBV3-1/TRBV3-2	TRBJ1-6	NA	TRBD1	TGTGCCAGCAGCCGGACAGGGACGGAATCACCCCTCCACTTT	CASSRTGTESPLHF
TRBV6-5	TRBJ1-2	NA	NA	TGTGCCAGCAATAAATTGGACAGCACCTATGGCTACACCTTC	CASNKLDSTYGYTF
TRBV7-9	TRBJ1-2	NA	NA	TGTGCCAGCAGCTTACTCCCCGGGCGCAGGTTTTTAGATGGCTACACCTTC	CASSLLPGRRFLDGYTF
TRBV5-6	TRBJ2-3	NA	TRBD2	TGTGCCAGCAGCTTGGTTGGCGGGGGGGCTAAAGATACGCAGTATTTT	CASSLVGGGAKDTQYF